A single sample gave rise to the 21 T cell receptor beta chains below, sequenced in a study of cytomegalovirus exposure and HLA in healthy donors. The assay was immunoSEQ multiplex PCR, and TCRdb's table has in-frame clones only and misses some. The sample carries 150,000 to 200,000 clones, 85% recorded once. The material sequenced was PBMCs. These receptors were obtained from a man younger than 35 in good health and CMV-seropositive.

This chain uses TRBV28 with TRBJ2-1; D is unclear. This CDR3 has 12 residues. Trimming left V 2 bases short and J 7 bases short, with 6 bases between. In germline, CDR1 is MDHEN, CDR2 SYDVKM. CDR3 bases: TGTGCCAGCAGTTTAGTCGCGAATGAGCAGTTCTTC. It encodes CASSLVANEQFF.

The rearrangement uses TRBV19 and TRBJ1-1; D is unresolved. The CDR3 length is 14 residues. Trimming pared 3 bases from V and 10 bases from J, leaving 18 bases between. The V gene's germline CDR1 is LNHDA and CDR2 SQIVND (reference sequence). The CDR3 loop is CASSIRSSPAIAFF. CDR3 coding DNA: TGTGCCAGTAGTATTAGGAGTTCCCCGGCGATAGCTTTCTTT.

The rearrangement joins TRBV4-1 to TRBJ2-1, with TRBD1 matching over 8 bases. CDR3 length: 12 residues. Per germline, CDR1 MGHRA and CDR2 YSYEKL. Germline trimming cut 4 bases from V and 9 bases from J; bases unmatched to any gene: 2. The CDR3 DNA reads TGCGCCAGCAGCCCCGGGACAGGTGAGCAGTTCTTC. Its protein is CASSPGTGEQFF.

The chain uses TRBV11-2 and TRBJ2-3; TRBD1 matches at 8 bases. Unmatched junction bases numbered 6, after V lost 4 bases and J lost 3 bases. Germline CDR1 SGHAT, CDR2 FQNNGV. This CDR3 is built from 15 residues. The CDR3 DNA follows: TGTGCCAGCAGCTACGACAGGGGATCGACAGATACGCAGTATTTT. Residues: CASSYDRGSTDTQYF.

This clone was counted a few times. The J gene is TRBJ2-7, the V gene TRBV2, with D perhaps TRBD2 (5 bases). The germline V and J ends were trimmed by 7 bases and 7 bases, with 17 bases remaining between them. This CDR3 region has 13 residues. CDR1 is SNHLY and CDR2 is FYNNEI in the germline V gene. The CDR3 DNA follows: TGTGCCAGCACCTTGGACGGGAAAGGGGAGCAGTACTTC. It encodes CASTLDGKGEQYF.

The chain recombines TRBV19 with TRBJ2-1; a weak D match, TRBD2 (5 bases). The ends were cut back, 5 bases at V and 0 bases at J, with 8 bases in the middle. The V gene's germline CDR1 is LNHDA and CDR2 SQIVND (reference sequence). CDR3 size: 14 residues. CDR3 amino acids: CASSPRGSYNEQFF. The CDR3, as DNA: TGTGCCAGTAGTCCCCGGGGCTCCTACAATGAGCAGTTCTTC.

J is TRBJ2-2 and V is TRBV5-1; a possible D gene is TRBD1 (6 bases). V was shortened by 1 base and J by 0 bases, with 10 bases between the two germline ends. CDR1 is SGHRS, CDR2 YFSETQ, per germline. This CDR3 has 16 amino acids. For the CDR3, the DNA is TGCGCCAGCAGCTTGACCGGGACACCGAACACCGGGGAGCTGTTTTTT. Protein: CASSLTGTPNTGELFF.

This clone was found a few times. The chain employs TRBV5-1 and TRBJ2-7, with 7 bases lining up with TRBD1. Germline V lookup: CDR1 SGHRS, CDR2 YFSETQ. Unmatched junction bases numbered 2, after V lost 2 bases and J lost 6 bases. This CDR3 contains 12 residues. In nucleotides, the CDR3 is TGCGCCAGCAGCTTCCCAGGGGGCGAGCAGTACTTC. Amino acids: CASSFPGGEQYF.

The rearrangement joins TRBV5-1 to TRBJ2-2; 8 nucleotides match TRBD2. Germline V lookup: CDR1 SGHRS, CDR2 YFSETQ. The CDR3 length is 16 residues. With 2 bases clipped from V and 4 bases from J, the junction kept 7 bases outside the gene matches. CDR3 residues: CASSFPREETTGELFF. The CDR3 DNA reads as TGCGCCAGCAGCTTCCCGCGGGAGGAGACCACCGGGGAGCTGTTTTTT. Full variable domain (missing parts from reference TRBV5-1 and TRBJ2-2): KAGVTQTPRYLIKTRGQQVTLSCSPISGHRSVSWYQQTPGQGLQFLFEYFSETQRNKGNFPGRFSGRQFSNSRSEMNVSTLELGDSALYLCASSFPREETTGELFFGEGSRLTVL.

The chain carries TRBV27 and TRBJ2-7; 12 nucleotides agree with TRBD2. CDR1 MNHEY and CDR2 SMNVEV come from the germline V gene (reference sequence). This CDR3 region has 17 residues. The trim removed 5 bases at V and 2 bases at J, leaving 10 bases unmatched. DNA of the CDR3: TGTGCCAGCAGTCCGACGACTAGCGGGGGTTACCCCTACGAGCAGTACTTC. It specifies CASSPTTSGGYPYEQYF.

The chain is built from TRBV5-5 and TRBJ2-1; D ambiguous. The ends were cut back, 0 bases at V and 5 bases at J, with 3 bases in the middle. In germline, CDR1 is SGHKS, CDR2 YYEKEE (reference sequence). The CDR3 is 12 amino acids. The CDR3: CASSLADNEQFF. The CDR3 DNA follows: TGTGCCAGCAGCTTGGCCGACAATGAGCAGTTCTTC.

Notes on this clone: Additional DNA sequences in this sample encode the identical CDR3. The V and J genes are TRBV5-1 and TRBJ2-1; TRBD2 might be the D (6 bases). Trimming cost V 4 bases and J 10 bases, with 9 bases left between them. The CDR3 extends over 11 amino acids. Germline V gives CDR1 SGHRS, CDR2 YFSETQ. This chain's CDR3 is CASSPGREQFF. The CDR3 DNA reads as TGCGCCAGCAGCCCCGGGAGAGAGCAGTTCTTC. Full variable domain (missing parts from reference TRBV5-1 and TRBJ2-1): KAGVTQTPRYLIKTRGQQVTLSCSPISGHRSVSWYQQTPGQGLQFLFEYFSETQRNKGNFPGRFSGRQFSNSRSEMNVSTLELGDSALYLCASSPGREQFFGPGTRLTVL.

V is TRBV5-8 and J is TRBJ2-1; 8 nucleotides match TRBD2. The CDR3 has 17 residues. The V gene end was trimmed by 0 bases and the J gene end by 4 bases; junction bases not matched to a gene: 9. Germline V CDR1 and CDR2: SGHTS, YDEGEE. This CDR3 reads CASSLGPGRGVYNEQFF. DNA of the CDR3: TGTGCCAGCAGCTTGGGGCCAGGGCGGGGGGTATACAATGAGCAGTTCTTC. Drawing the rest from reference TRBV5-8 and TRBJ2-1, the complete variable domain is EAGVTQSPTHLIKTRGQQATLRCSPISGHTSVYWYQQALGLGLQFLLWYDEGEERNRGNFPPRFSGRQFPNYSSELNVNALELEDSALYLCASSLGPGRGVYNEQFFGPGTRLTVL.

The chain is built from TRBV28 and TRBJ1-5; D ambiguous. Deletions cut 6 bases from V and 11 bases from J, with 14 bases between. CDR3 length: 12 amino acids. Per germline, CDR1 MDHEN and CDR2 SYDVKM. The CDR3 sequence: CASSPVPSAQHF. The CDR3 nucleotides are TGTGCCAGCAGCCCGGTCCCTAGCGCCCAGCATTTT.

This chain joins TRBV30 and TRBJ2-3, with D uncertain. Trimming shortened V by 4 bases and J by 3 bases, and 14 bases separated the two germline ends. The CDR3 is 14 residues long. Per the germline V gene, CDR1 is GTSNPN and CDR2 is SVGIG (reference sequence). The CDR3 nucleotides are TGTGCCTGGAAGAAAACGCCACTTACAGATACGCAGTATTTT. This encodes CAWKKTPLTDTQYF.

This rearrangement joins TRBV6-5 to TRBJ2-1; 13 bases are a match to TRBD2. This CDR3 spans 13 amino acids. V shed 5 bases, J shed 10 bases, and the junction held 2 bases outside the gene matches. CDR1 MNHEY and CDR2 SVGAGI come from the germline V gene. The CDR3 DNA sequence: TGTGCCAGCAGTACGGGACTAGCGGGGGAGCAGTTCTTC. Its protein product is CASSTGLAGEQFF.

The chain couples TRBV9 to TRBJ2-3, with D possibly being TRBD2 (6 bases). The CDR3 extends over 15 amino acids. Germline V gene lookup returns CDR1 SGDLS and CDR2 YYNGEE. The V end lost 3 bases, the J end lost 2 bases, and 13 bases lay between the germline ends. For the CDR3, the DNA is TGTGCCAGCAGCGGTAGCGGTCTATTCACAGATACGCAGTATTTT. As protein: CASSGSGLFTDTQYF.

The rearrangement uses TRBV13 and TRBJ1-1; TRBD1 matches 7 bases. The CDR3 totals 14 residues. The V segment lost 2 bases and the J segment 4 bases; nucleotides outside the gene matches: 4. Looked up from germline, CDR1 is PRHDT and CDR2 is FYEKMQ (reference sequence). The CDR3 spells CASSLKGAATEAFF. CDR3 nucleotides: TGTGCCAGCAGCTTAAAGGGGGCTGCCACTGAAGCTTTCTTT.

The rearrangement uses TRBV6-6 and TRBJ1-3, with TRBD1 matching 9 bases. V dropped 5 bases and J dropped 2; count of bases not matched to a gene: 1. The germline gives CDR1 MNHNY, CDR2 SVGAGI (reference sequence). This CDR3 comprises 14 residues. The CDR3: CASSGTGPGNTIYF. In DNA, the CDR3 is TGTGCCAGCAGTGGGACAGGGCCTGGAAACACCATATATTTT.

The rearrangement links TRBV12-5 to TRBJ1-4; 11 positions agree with TRBD1. The CDR3 loop spans 16 amino acids. Unmatched junction bases numbered 7, after V lost 3 bases and J lost 7 bases. Germline CDR1 and CDR2: LGHNT and FRNRAP. This chain's CDR3 is CASGFRLDRGPEKLFF. In DNA form, the CDR3 reads TGTGCTAGTGGTTTTCGACTGGACAGGGGGCCTGAAAAACTGTTTTTT.

The V gene is TRBV30, the J gene TRBJ1-5; D is perhaps TRBD1 (5 bases). V lost 5 bases and J 5 bases, leaving 13 bases between the germline ends. The germline CDR1 and CDR2 sequences are GTSNPN and SVGIG (reference sequence). The CDR3 covers 13 residues. This chain's CDR3 is CAWDLGVHQPQHF. CDR3 bases: TGTGCCTGGGACTTAGGGGTCCATCAGCCCCAGCATTTT.